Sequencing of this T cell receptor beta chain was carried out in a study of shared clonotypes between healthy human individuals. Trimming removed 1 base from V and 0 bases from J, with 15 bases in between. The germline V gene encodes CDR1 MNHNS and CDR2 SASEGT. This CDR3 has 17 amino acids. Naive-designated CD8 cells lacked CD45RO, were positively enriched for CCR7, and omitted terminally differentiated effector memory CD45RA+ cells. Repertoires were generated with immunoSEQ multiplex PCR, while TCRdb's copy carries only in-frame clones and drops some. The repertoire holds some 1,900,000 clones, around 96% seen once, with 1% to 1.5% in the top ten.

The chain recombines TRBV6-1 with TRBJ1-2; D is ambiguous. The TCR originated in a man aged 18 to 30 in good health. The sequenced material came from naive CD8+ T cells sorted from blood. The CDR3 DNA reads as TGTGCCAGCAGTGAAGTTTACGGGGTTAATACTAACTATGGCTACACCTTC. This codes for CASSEVYGVNTNYGYTF.